Below, one T cell receptor beta chain is given with its context. The antigen is undetermined. Germline values: CDR1 MNHEY, CDR2 SVGAGI. V lost 6 bases, J lost 7 bases, and 15 bases lay in between. CDR3 size: 13 residues. The sample is drawn from a study of cytomegalovirus exposure and HLA in healthy donors. General observations from the study: Later genetic work tied a missense DCLRE1C variant to beta-chain V and J trimming. The presence/absence work took it that sequencing depth was about the same across donors. Listed as cytomegalovirus-associated were over 150 TCR beta chains. Several top significant clusters appeared, in a later analysis, to be linked to common viral pathogens.

Vbeta (60) and Jbeta (13) primers were used in the PCR. Repertoires were generated with immunoSEQ multiplex PCR, while TCRdb's copy carries only in-frame clones and drops some. The repertoire includes 150,000 to 200,000 clones, about 81% of them detected once, and 1.5% to 2% sits in the top ten. This receptor was identified in a woman between 18 and 30 years old in good health and CMV-seronegative. Sample: PBMCs. The V gene is TRBV6-5, the J gene TRBJ2-5; possibly TRBD1 for D (5 bases). The CDR3 protein is CASSLRVGGTQYF. The CDR3 DNA reads as TGTGCCAGCAGCCTCAGGGTCGGTGGGACCCAGTACTTC.